The following is a T cell receptor (beta chain) sequence with its context. Antigen unknown. Described time point: cycle 4 day 1 (C4D1), after less than seven weeks of nivolumab. Every patient had relapsed following autologous stem cell transplantation, and cohorts differed in brentuximab vedotin exposure. Magnetic negative selection served to purify CD4+ T cells out of PBMCs that had been thawed. Complete response, partial response or progressive disease were the best responses. Germline loops: CDR1 SGHRS, CDR2 YFSETQ. The CDR3 consists of 12 residues. The ends were cut back, 0 bases at V and 4 bases at J, with 4 bases in the middle. This sample was taken from a study of PD-1 blockade in classical Hodgkin lymphoma. Study-wide findings and caveats: Patients were excluded if nivolumab began under 1 year after ASCT (the autologous transplant). Nothing has yet pinned down what causes the repertoire differences, possibly disease activity or prior therapy. Healthy donors were reported to have higher baseline TCR diversity than newly diagnosed patients.

Produced via immunoSEQ multiplex PCR; TCRdb's table is partial and in-frame only. The data contain some 17,000 clones, around 75% of them seen just once; the ten biggest clones take up 2.5%. The sample was CD4+ T cells from blood, taken before the fourth cycle of nivolumab. V usage is TRBV5-1 and J usage is TRBJ1-1, with unresolved D. This TCR was sampled from a human donor with classical Hodgkin lymphoma. The CDR3 here is CASSLVGTEAFF. In DNA, the CDR3 is TGCGCCAGCAGCTTGGTAGGCACTGAAGCTTTCTTT.